The 28 T cell receptor beta chains reported below all come from one sample, sequenced in a study of Tregs in tolerant kidney transplant recipients. The data were produced by immunoSEQ multiplex PCR, yet TCRdb's version contains in-frame clones alone and is incomplete. The sample has some 69,000 clones; 84% are singletons. Sequenced material: CD4+ T cells from blood. Every receptor here comes from a human donor in good health.

The chain joins TRBV5-1 to TRBJ2-1; tentative D call: TRBD2 (6 bases). The CDR3 totals 15 residues. With 0 bases removed from V and 7 bases from J, the gap between germline ends came to 14 bases. CDR1 is SGHRS and CDR2 is YFSETQ in the germline V gene. The CDR3 nucleotides are TGCGCCAGCAGCTTGGTGTCTCCGGCGGGGAATGAGCAGTTCTTC. Translated: CASSLVSPAGNEQFF. Based on the CDR3 plus reference TRBV5-1 and TRBJ2-1, the full variable domain is KAGVTQTPRYLIKTRGQQVTLSCSPISGHRSVSWYQQTPGQGLQFLFEYFSETQRNKGNFPGRFSGRQFSNSRSEMNVSTLELGDSALYLCASSLVSPAGNEQFFGPGTRLTVL.

This sequence joins TRBV18 and TRBJ2-3, with 9 bases identical to TRBD1. The CDR3 covers 16 residues. Germline trimming cut 6 bases from V and 3 bases from J; bases unmatched to any gene: 10. Germline V gives CDR1 KGHSH, CDR2 LQKENI. CDR3 sequence reads: CASSNDRGRATDTQYF. The CDR3 region has the DNA TGTGCCAGCTCCAACGACAGGGGGAGGGCAACAGATACGCAGTATTTT.

This sequence joins TRBV21-1 and TRBJ2-7; TRBD1, as called in the table, went unchecked against the DNA. TRBV21-1 is classified as a pseudogene. The CDR3 totals 18 residues. The CDR3 is CASSKKPGQVGGPYEQYF. CDR3 sequence (DNA): TGTGCCAGCAGCAAAAAGCCCGGACAGGTAGGCGGTCCCTACGAGCAGTACTTC.

This chain joins TRBV30 and TRBJ1-2; TRBD1 matches at 9 bases. Germline CDR1 and CDR2: GTSNPN and SVGIG (reference sequence). CDR3 size: 14 residues. Germline trimming cut 5 bases from V and 4 bases from J; bases unmatched to any gene: 8. CDR3 in DNA: TGTGCCTGGCTTCGGGACAGGGATATCTATGGCTACACCTTC. It specifies CAWLRDRDIYGYTF. The whole variable domain, remainder taken from reference TRBV30 and TRBJ1-2, is SQTIHQWPATLVQPVGSPLSLECTVEGTSNPNLYWYRQAAGRGLQLLFYSVGIGQISSEVPQNLSASRPQDRQFILSSKKLLLSDSGFYLCAWLRDRDIYGYTFGSGTRLTVV.

V and J are TRBV5-6 and TRBJ2-3, with 11 bases fitting TRBD2. The V segment lost 4 bases and the J segment 3 bases; nucleotides outside the gene matches: 10. The CDR3 has 17 amino acids. Germline V gene sequence: CDR1 SGHDT, CDR2 YYEEEE. The CDR3 DNA follows: TGTGCCAGCAGCGGTGGGTGGCTAGCGGGGGGAACAGATACGCAGTATTTT. Translating it yields CASSGGWLAGGTDTQYF.

The chain couples TRBV5-1 to TRBJ2-5; D remains unclear. V was clipped by 5 bases and J by 5 bases, with 10 bases between them. Germline V lookup: CDR1 SGHRS, CDR2 YFSETQ. The CDR3 contains 12 residues. The CDR3 is CASSLRPETQYF. Here the CDR3 DNA reads TGCGCCAGCAGTTTACGTCCTGAGACCCAGTACTTC.

This clone is a singleton in its sample. The chain links TRBV5-1 to TRBJ1-2, with TRBD1 identical over 8 bases. J lost 6 bases, V lost 3 bases, and 4 bases had no gene match. The CDR3 runs to 13 residues. CDR1 and CDR2 from the germline V gene are SGHRS and YFSETQ. CDR3 sequence: CASSSGTGDGYTF. The CDR3 DNA sequence: TGCGCCAGCAGCTCAGGGACAGGAGATGGCTACACCTTC.

This rearrangement joins TRBV7-9 to TRBJ2-1; perhaps TRBD2 as D (7 bases). Germline V lookup: CDR1 SEHNR, CDR2 FQNEAQ (reference sequence). This CDR3 is built from 14 residues. Trimming removed 8 bases from V and 2 bases from J, with 13 bases in between. For the CDR3, the DNA is TGTGCCAGCTTACCCGGGGGGCCCTACAATGAGCAGTTCTTC. It specifies CASLPGGPYNEQFF.

The chain links TRBV7-6 to TRBJ2-7; TRBD2 is a possible D gene (5 bases). The CDR3 is made up of 16 amino acids. Deletions cut 4 bases from V and 6 bases from J, with 22 bases between. The germline CDR1 and CDR2 sequences are SGHVS and FNYEAQ. For the CDR3, the DNA is TGTGCCAGCAGCTCCCGCGAGGGCAAAATATTTGGCGAGCAGTACTTC. Protein sequence: CASSSREGKIFGEQYF.

The chain has TRBV7-2 and TRBJ2-2; no clear D. Germline V CDR1 and CDR2: SGHTA, FQGNSA. The CDR3 loop spans 15 amino acids. Trimming cost V 5 bases and J 3 bases, with 13 bases left between them. The DNA for the CDR3 is TGTGCCAGCAGCCCCACCGCCGGCTACACCGGGGAGCTGTTTTTT. Amino acids: CASSPTAGYTGELFF.

This chain joins TRBV9 and TRBJ2-1; 8 nucleotides line up with TRBD2. The junction had 3 bases not matched to a gene; V was cut back by 1 base and J by 3 bases. Germline loops: CDR1 SGDLS, CDR2 YYNGEE. The CDR3 has 15 amino acids. CDR3: CASSVRAGDYNEQFF. The CDR3 coding sequence is TGTGCCAGCAGCGTACGAGCGGGAGACTACAATGAGCAGTTCTTC.

The chain carries TRBV10-3 and TRBJ2-7; 8 bases align to TRBD1. From germline, CDR1 is ENHRY and CDR2 SYGVKD. This CDR3 spans 16 amino acids. V trimming: 4 bases; J trimming: 5 bases; junction bases outside the gene matches: 13. CDR3 DNA: TGTGCCATCAGTGGGCCCCCAGGACAGGGATCGGACGAGCAGTACTTC. Translated: CAISGPPGQGSDEQYF.

The CDR3 loop is CASSPRDLRPYGYTF. CDR3 DNA: TGTGCCAGCAGTCCAAGGGACCTCCGGCCCTATGGCTACACCTTC. The chain has TRBV7-9 and TRBJ1-2; a weak D match, TRBD1 (5 bases). CDR1 SEHNR and CDR2 FQNEAQ come from the germline V gene (reference sequence). This CDR3 comprises 15 residues. V dropped 6 bases and J dropped 4 bases, with 18 bases sitting between them.

Only a few counts were recorded for this clone. The CDR3 reads CACSPLAFF. The CDR3, as DNA: TGTGCCTGTTCCCCCTTGGCTTTCTTT. This chain joins TRBV30 and TRBJ1-1, with D hard to call. The germline gives CDR1 GTSNPN, CDR2 SVGIG (reference sequence). Trimming took 6 bases from V and 11 from J, leaving 10 bases between them. This CDR3 has 9 amino acids.

The chain joins TRBV5-1 to TRBJ1-3; TRBD1 might be the D (5 bases). The V end was cut by 5 bases, the J end by 0 bases, with 15 bases between. Germline values: CDR1 SGHRS, CDR2 YFSETQ. The CDR3 length is 16 residues. Here the CDR3 DNA reads TGCGCCAGCAGGCGGAGTGGGGGAGACTCTGGAAACACCATATATTTT. It yields the protein CASRRSGGDSGNTIYF.

V and J are TRBV27 and TRBJ2-3; no reliable D call. Trimming left V 7 bases short and J 2 bases short, with 13 bases between. Germline loops: CDR1 MNHEY, CDR2 SMNVEV (reference sequence). This CDR3 contains 14 residues. The CDR3 nucleotides read TGTGCCAGCATTAAAAGTTCGACCACAGATACGCAGTATTTT. It specifies CASIKSSTTDTQYF.

This sequence joins TRBV7-2 and TRBJ2-5; the D is unclear. The CDR3 runs 13 residues. V was cut by 7 bases and J by 12 bases, with 21 bases left in between. CDR1 is SGHTA, CDR2 FQGNSA, per germline. The CDR3 here is CASTRYAGPFKYF. The CDR3, as DNA: TGTGCCAGCACCCGATACGCCGGCCCGTTCAAGTACTTC.

The rearrangement joins TRBV7-2 to TRBJ2-7; weak D call: TRBD1 (6 bases). Germline V gives CDR1 SGHTA, CDR2 FQGNSA. V lost 5 bases and J lost 7, with 15 bases in between. The CDR3 sequence is 13 residues long. CDR3 DNA: TGTGCCAGCAGCATCCGGGACACTCAAGAGCAGTACTTC. This translates into CASSIRDTQEQYF.

The CDR3 DNA sequence: TGTGCCAGCAGCCCCGGACGGCGGGGTGAGCAGTTCTTC. Encoded protein: CASSPGRRGEQFF. This chain joins TRBV5-8 and TRBJ2-1; D might be TRBD2 (6 bases). The CDR3 is 13 residues long. Deletions cut 4 bases from V and 9 bases from J, with 14 bases between. Germline loops: CDR1 SGHTS, CDR2 YDEGEE.

The chain is built from TRBV2 and TRBJ2-3; possible D gene TRBD1, 6 bases. Trimming pared 7 bases from V and 2 bases from J, leaving 13 bases between. Germline lookup yields CDR1 SNHLY and CDR2 FYNNEI. This CDR3 has 14 amino acids. CDR3 sequence (DNA): TGTGCCAGCACCCCCGGACAGCCCACAGATACGCAGTATTTT. Translation gives CASTPGQPTDTQYF.

Note on this clone: The junction shows a germline mismatch at one end, possibly a read error. V and J are TRBV10-3 and TRBJ1-6; 8 nucleotides line up with TRBD1. The germline CDR1 and CDR2 sequences are ENHRY and SYGVKD. CDR3 length: 15 residues. DNA of the CDR3: TGTGCCAGCAGTTACGAGTACAGGGGGAATTCACCCCTCCACTTT. Protein sequence: CASSYEYRGNSPLHF.

The chain links TRBV5-1 to TRBJ1-2, with 9 bases fitting TRBD1. This CDR3 is 13 amino acids long. Trimming took 6 bases from V and 8 from J; bases not matched to a gene: 8. Germline lookup yields CDR1 SGHRS and CDR2 YFSETQ. The chain's CDR3 is CASNLQGAGGYTF. CDR3 sequence (DNA): TGCGCCAGCAACTTACAGGGGGCAGGCGGCTACACCTTC.

The chain is built from TRBV5-6 and TRBJ1-1, with D perhaps TRBD1 (5 bases). The CDR3 is 15 residues long. Germline V lookup: CDR1 SGHDT, CDR2 YYEEEE. Trimming took 2 bases from V and 5 from J, leaving 16 bases between them. The chain's CDR3 is CASSFRRTGGTEAFF. Here the CDR3 DNA reads TGTGCCAGCAGCTTTAGACGGACGGGGGGGACTGAAGCTTTCTTT. Full variable domain (missing parts from reference TRBV5-6 and TRBJ1-1): DAGVTQSPTHLIKTRGQQVTLRCSPKSGHDTVSWYQQALGQGPQFIFQYYEEEERQRGNFPDRFSGHQFPNYSSELNVNALLLGDSALYLCASSFRRTGGTEAFFGQGTRLTVV.

The J gene is TRBJ2-7, the V gene TRBV27; a weak D match, TRBD1 (6 bases). V was pared by 2 bases and J by 3 bases, with 14 bases between. Germline lookup yields CDR1 MNHEY and CDR2 SMNVEV (reference sequence). This CDR3 has 15 amino acids. CDR3 residues: CASSLIGTKNYEQYF. The CDR3 coding sequence is TGTGCCAGCAGTTTAATCGGGACAAAGAACTACGAGCAGTACTTC.

This chain uses TRBV5-1 with TRBJ1-2, with a possible D match to TRBD1 (6 bases). With 4 bases removed from V and 8 bases from J, the gap between germline ends came to 18 bases. The germline CDR1 and CDR2 sequences are SGHRS and YFSETQ. The CDR3 totals 14 residues. In nucleotides, the CDR3 is TGCGCCAGCAGCCCAGGGGACGAGAGAGGAGGCTACACCTTC. It translates to CASSPGDERGGYTF.

The chain is built from TRBV14 and TRBJ2-5; D not certain. The germline V and J ends were trimmed by 4 bases and 2 bases, with 2 bases remaining between them. The CDR3 contains 11 residues. Per the germline V gene, CDR1 is SGHDN and CDR2 is FVKESK. DNA of the CDR3: TGTGCCAGCAGCCTTCAAGAGACCCAGTACTTC. It codes for CASSLQETQYF.

The chain is built from TRBV4-3 and TRBJ2-5; 7 bases are a match to TRBD2. Germline V CDR1 and CDR2: LGHNA, YSLEER. The CDR3 is made up of 17 amino acids. Trimming cost V 1 base and J 5 bases; bases outside gene matches: 13. CDR3 protein: CASSQAPPGPGGETQYF. The CDR3 DNA reads TGCGCCAGCAGCCAAGCCCCCCCGGGACCCGGGGGGGAGACCCAGTACTTC.

The chain has TRBV7-3 and TRBJ2-1; D tentatively reads TRBD1 or TRBD2 (6 bases each). The CDR3 is made up of 17 amino acids. Germline loops: CDR1 SGHTA, CDR2 FQGTGA. V dropped 2 bases and J dropped 6 bases, with 20 bases sitting between them. Here the CDR3 DNA reads TGTGCCAGCAGCTTAGTGGTGGGGGCAGGGGACTTCAATGAGCAGTTCTTC. Translating it yields CASSLVVGAGDFNEQFF.